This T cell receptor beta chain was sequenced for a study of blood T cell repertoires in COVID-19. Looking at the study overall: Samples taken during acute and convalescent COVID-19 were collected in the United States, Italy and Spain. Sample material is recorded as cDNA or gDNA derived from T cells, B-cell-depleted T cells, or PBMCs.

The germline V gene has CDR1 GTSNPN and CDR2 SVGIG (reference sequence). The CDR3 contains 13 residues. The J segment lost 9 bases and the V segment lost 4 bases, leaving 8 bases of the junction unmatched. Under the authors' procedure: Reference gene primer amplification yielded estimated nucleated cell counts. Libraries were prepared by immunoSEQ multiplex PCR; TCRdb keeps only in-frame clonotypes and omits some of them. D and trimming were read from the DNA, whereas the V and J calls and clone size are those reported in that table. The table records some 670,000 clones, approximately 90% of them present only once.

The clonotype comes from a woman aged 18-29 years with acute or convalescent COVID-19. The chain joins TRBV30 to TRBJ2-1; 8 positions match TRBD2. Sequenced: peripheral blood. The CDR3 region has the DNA TGTGCCTGGAACCCTTTCGCGGGGGGTGAGCAGTTCTTC. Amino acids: CAWNPFAGGEQFF. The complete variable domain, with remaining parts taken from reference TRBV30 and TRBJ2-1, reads SQTIHQWPATLVQPVGSPLSLECTVEGTSNPNLYWYRQAAGRGLQLLFYSVGIGQISSEVPQNLSASRPQDRQFILSSKKLLLSDSGFYLCAWNPFAGGEQFFGPGTRLTVL.